These T cell receptor beta chains were read from a single sample in a study of cytomegalovirus exposure and HLA in healthy donors. Measured with immunoSEQ multiplex PCR; TCRdb has only the in-frame clones, and not every one. The sample consists of about 160,000 clones, less than 90% of them appearing once. The sample taken for sequencing was PBMCs. These receptors all stem from a woman aged 50 to 65 in good health and CMV-seropositive. The CDR3 runs from the conserved cysteine through the conserved F or W. A D gene is named only where the DNA matches it firmly. Size values are once, few and many counts, or a class for expanded clones, and some rows have none.

v_gene: TRBV6-1; d_gene: NA; abundance: NA; j_gene: TRBJ1-2; CDR3aa: CASSEAGTFSYGYTF; CDR3nt: TGTGCCAGCAGTGAAGCTGGCACCTTTTCCTATGGCTACACCTTC
v_gene: TRBV28; d_gene: NA; abundance: NA; j_gene: TRBJ1-4; CDR3aa: CASSFRGMTTNEKLFF; CDR3nt: TGTGCCAGCAGTTTTCGGGGGATGACAACTAATGAAAAACTGTTTTTT
v_gene: TRBV28; d_gene: NA; abundance: NA; j_gene: TRBJ1-1; CDR3aa: CASRWGGRNTEAFF; CDR3nt: TGTGCCAGCCGCTGGGGGGGAAGGAACACTGAAGCTTTCTTT
v_gene: TRBV5-1; d_gene: NA; abundance: once; j_gene: TRBJ2-3; CDR3aa: CASSYTTSTDTQYF; CDR3nt: TGCGCCAGCAGCTACACCACAAGCACAGATACGCAGTATTTT
v_gene: TRBV6-5; d_gene: NA; abundance: NA; j_gene: TRBJ1-5; CDR3aa: CASKRTQESNQPQHF; CDR3nt: TGTGCCAGTAAGCGAACACAGGAGTCCAATCAGCCCCAGCATTTT
v_gene: TRBV5-6; d_gene: TRBD2; abundance: NA; j_gene: TRBJ2-3; CDR3aa: CASSLAVTGGPPDTQYF; CDR3nt: TGTGCCAGCAGCTTGGCAGTAACGGGAGGGCCGCCAGATACGCAGTATTTT
v_gene: TRBV7-2; d_gene: TRBD1; abundance: NA; j_gene: TRBJ1-4; CDR3aa: CASSLGGTGNQKLFF; CDR3nt: TGTGCCAGCAGCTTAGGGGGGACAGGGAATCAAAAACTGTTTTTT
v_gene: TRBV5-1; d_gene: NA; abundance: NA; j_gene: TRBJ1-1; CDR3aa: CASSLGTGNVFEAFF; CDR3nt: TGCGCCAGCAGCTTGGGTACAGGGAATGTGTTTGAAGCTTTCTTT
v_gene: TRBV20-1; d_gene: NA; abundance: NA; j_gene: TRBJ2-7; CDR3aa: CSASPRDEQYF; CDR3nt: TGCAGTGCTAGTCCCCGGGACGAGCAGTACTTC
v_gene: TRBV6-1; d_gene: NA; abundance: NA; j_gene: TRBJ2-1; CDR3aa: CASGREFESEQFF; CDR3nt: TGTGCCAGCGGCAGGGAATTTGAGAGTGAGCAGTTCTTC
v_gene: TRBV9; d_gene: TRBD2; abundance: NA; j_gene: TRBJ2-7; CDR3aa: CASSPLGGSGRAYEQYF; CDR3nt: TGTGCCAGCAGCCCACTCGGGGGTAGCGGGAGGGCTTACGAGCAGTACTTC
v_gene: TRBV9; d_gene: NA; abundance: NA; j_gene: TRBJ2-7; CDR3aa: CASSVAGQGGEQYF; CDR3nt: TGTGCCAGCAGCGTAGCTGGGCAGGGGGGCGAGCAGTACTTC
v_gene: TRBV19; d_gene: NA; abundance: NA; j_gene: TRBJ2-5; CDR3aa: CASSPGRTETQYF; CDR3nt: TGTGCCAGTAGTCCAGGGAGGACAGAGACCCAGTACTTC
v_gene: TRBV11-1; d_gene: TRBD1; abundance: NA; j_gene: TRBJ2-3; CDR3aa: CASRQGDTQYF; CDR3nt: TGTGCCAGCAGACAGGGGGATACGCAGTATTTT
v_gene: TRBV19; d_gene: NA; abundance: NA; j_gene: TRBJ1-1; CDR3aa: CASSIGQTPNTEAFF; CDR3nt: TGTGCCAGTAGTATAGGACAGACTCCGAACACTGAAGCTTTCTTT
v_gene: TRBV7-3; d_gene: NA; abundance: NA; j_gene: TRBJ2-3; CDR3aa: CASSPQNSGTDTQYF; CDR3nt: TGTGCCAGCAGCCCCCAAAACTCTGGCACAGATACGCAGTATTTT
v_gene: TRBV19; d_gene: NA; abundance: once; j_gene: TRBJ1-4; CDR3aa: CASKMGAVSEKLFF; CDR3nt: TGTGCCAGTAAAATGGGGGCCGTTAGTGAAAAACTGTTTTTT
v_gene: TRBV2; d_gene: NA; abundance: NA; j_gene: TRBJ1-1; CDR3aa: CASSESTAGTTEAFF; CDR3nt: TGTGCCAGCAGTGAAAGTACGGCCGGGACAACTGAAGCTTTCTTT
v_gene: TRBV19; d_gene: NA; abundance: NA; j_gene: TRBJ1-1; CDR3aa: CASRPAWGVATEAFF; CDR3nt: TGTGCCAGTAGACCCGCTTGGGGGGTGGCCACTGAAGCTTTCTTT
v_gene: TRBV18; d_gene: TRBD2; abundance: NA; j_gene: TRBJ2-3; CDR3aa: CASSPLQGIAGVTDTQYF; CDR3nt: TGTGCCAGCTCACCCCTTCAGGGGATAGCGGGGGTCACAGATACGCAGTATTTT
v_gene: TRBV6-5; d_gene: NA; abundance: NA; j_gene: TRBJ1-2; CDR3aa: CASSRVAGDGYTF; CDR3nt: TGTGCCAGCAGTCGGGTTGCGGGGGATGGCTACACCTTC
v_gene: TRBV10-3; d_gene: TRBD1; abundance: once; j_gene: TRBJ2-7; CDR3aa: CAISEAGTAAEQYF; CDR3nt: TGTGCCATCAGTGAAGCCGGGACAGCCGCCGAGCAGTACTTC
v_gene: TRBV5-1; d_gene: NA; abundance: NA; j_gene: TRBJ1-4; CDR3aa: CASSFQGKGEEKLFF; CDR3nt: TGCGCCAGCAGCTTCCAGGGGAAGGGAGAAGAAAAACTGTTTTTT
v_gene: TRBV29-1; d_gene: NA; abundance: NA; j_gene: TRBJ1-3; CDR3aa: CSVDTNSGNTIYF; CDR3nt: TGCAGCGTAGACACCAACTCTGGAAACACCATATATTTT
v_gene: TRBV4-2; d_gene: TRBD1; abundance: NA; j_gene: TRBJ1-6; CDR3aa: CASSQVGGQGNSPLHF; CDR3nt: TGTGCCAGCAGCCAAGTGGGGGGACAGGGGAATTCACCCCTCCACTTT
v_gene: TRBV5-4; d_gene: NA; abundance: NA; j_gene: TRBJ2-6; CDR3aa: CASSWPGNSGANVLTF; CDR3nt: TGTGCCAGCAGCTGGCCAGGGAACTCTGGGGCCAACGTCCTGACTTTC
v_gene: TRBV29-1; d_gene: TRBD1; abundance: NA; j_gene: TRBJ2-2; CDR3aa: CSVGGQGPGELFF; CDR3nt: TGCAGCGTTGGGGGACAGGGCCCCGGGGAGCTGTTTTTT